This entry lists 10 T cell receptor beta chains sequenced from one sample in a study of blood T cells in healthy people across ages. A sample-barcoded 5' primer and a J-beta primer mix were used in a second PCR of roughly 7 to 11 cycles. TCRdb re-called the 5' RACE reads with MiXCR, one entry per CDR3 protein. The sample lists around 1.5 million distinct CDR3 sequences, approximately 63% occurring once. Specimen: blood. The receptors shown here come from a man aged 18 to 30 in good health.

The V and J genes are TRBV7-2 and TRBJ2-1, with 8 positions matching TRBD2. CDR1 is SGHTA and CDR2 is FQGNSA in the germline V gene. Trimming at V came to 2 bases and at J to 9 bases, leaving 12 bases not matched to a gene. The CDR3 loop spans 16 amino acids. This CDR3 reads CASSLSLGLAGGEQFF. Here the CDR3 DNA reads TGTGCCAGCAGCTTATCCCTAGGACTAGCCGGTGGTGAGCAGTTCTTC.

V usage is TRBV12-3 or TRBV12-4 and J usage is TRBJ2-5, with 8 positions matching TRBD2. This CDR3 is 16 amino acids long. V trimming: 2 bases; J trimming: 3 bases; junction bases outside the gene matches: 8. CDR3 bases: TGTGCCAGCAGTTTACGGCGGGGGGCCTCTGAAGAGACCCAGTACTTC. It yields the protein CASSLRRGASEETQYF.

The V call is TRBV4-3, the J call TRBJ2-3; TRBD1 matches 8 bases. Germline values: CDR1 LGHNA, CDR2 YSLEER. The J segment lost 0 bases and the V segment lost 0 bases, leaving 5 bases of the junction unmatched. The CDR3 sequence is 17 residues long. The CDR3 here is CASSQETTGVSTDTQYF. The CDR3 DNA follows: TGCGCCAGCAGCCAAGAGACGACAGGGGTCAGCACAGATACGCAGTATTTT.

The rearrangement uses TRBV6-1 and TRBJ1-2; D not resolved. Trimming removed 1 base from V and 0 bases from J, with 9 bases in between. This CDR3 contains 15 residues. Germline lookup yields CDR1 MNHNS and CDR2 SASEGT. The CDR3 region has the DNA TGTGCCAGCAGTGAAGGGGCCACTGCTAACTATGGCTACACCTTC. Translated: CASSEGATANYGYTF.

This clonotype showed up just a few times. The CDR3 sequence: CSGRGQGVSVQYF. The CDR3 DNA is TGCAGCGGGCGAGGACAGGGAGTTAGCGTGCAGTACTTC. The rearrangement links TRBV29-1 to TRBJ2-4, with TRBD1 matching 8 bases. Per germline, CDR1 SQVTM and CDR2 ANQGSEA. This CDR3 has 13 residues. V shed 7 bases and J 13 bases; nucleotides not matched to a gene: 15. Together with reference TRBV29-1 and TRBJ2-4, the CDR3 gives the full variable domain: SAVISQKPSRDICQRGTSLTIQCQVDSQVTMMFWYRQQPGQSLTLIATANQGSEATYESGFVIDKFPISRPNLTFSTLTVSNMSPEDSSIYLCSGRGQGVSVQYFGAGTRLSVL.

There are a few counts of this clonotype. The rearrangement links TRBV25-1 to TRBJ2-5; 7 bases are a match to TRBD1. The CDR3 totals 15 residues. V lost 6 bases to trimming and J lost 5 bases; unmatched junction nucleotides: 12. CDR1 and CDR2 from the germline V gene are MGHDK and SYGVNS. The CDR3, as DNA: TGTGCCAGCAGCGCCATTGAGAGGGGGCGGGAGACCCAGTACTTC. Encoded protein: CASSAIERGRETQYF.

This clonotype was counted between two and nine times. The rearrangement uses TRBV29-1 and TRBJ1-2; D remains ambiguous. V dropped 3 bases and J dropped 4 bases, with 12 bases sitting between them. The V gene's germline CDR1 is SQVTM and CDR2 ANQGSEA. CDR3 length equals 13 residues. CDR3: CSVEDGELYGYTF. The CDR3 bases are TGCAGCGTTGAGGATGGGGAACTCTATGGCTACACCTTC.

V gene TRBV4-2 combines with J gene TRBJ2-7; no reliable D call. There are 16 residues in the CDR3. V dropped 0 bases and J dropped 2 bases, with 14 bases sitting between them. CDR1 is LGHNA, CDR2 YNFKEQ, per germline. The CDR3 DNA reads TGTGCCAGCAGCCAAGACAGGTCCGCTATAGCCTACGAGCAGTACTTC. As protein: CASSQDRSAIAYEQYF.

Comments on this clonotype: The junction shows a germline mismatch at one end, possibly a read error. This sequence joins TRBV6-5 and TRBJ2-5; TRBD1 might be the D (5 bases). The CDR3 length is 14 residues. Germline CDR1 reads MNHEY; CDR2 reads SVGAGI. The CDR3 sequence: CASSDSRVRETQYF. The CDR3 DNA sequence: TGTGCCAGCAGTGACTCCAGGGTTAGAGAGACCCAGTACTTC.

This clonotype came up a few times. This chain uses TRBV9 with TRBJ1-2; D is uncertain. CDR1 and CDR2 from the germline V gene are SGDLS and YYNGEE. V was pared by 5 bases and J by 6 bases, with 11 bases between. The CDR3 has 12 amino acids. This chain's CDR3 is CASSYPGNGYTF. As DNA, the CDR3 is TGTGCCAGCAGTTACCCCGGGAATGGCTACACCTTC.